These 23 T cell receptor beta chains came from one sample sequenced in a study of tissue T cells after allogeneic stem cell transplantation. Using immunoSEQ multiplex PCR, the repertoire was profiled, and TCRdb retains in-frame clones only, with some absent. This sample has nearly 50,000 clones, with nearly 75% found just once. The source material was sorted cells pooled from one or two spleens. Source of these receptors: a pool of C57BL/6 mice in good health.

Only a few counts were recorded for this clone. Germline and genes: mouse. The CDR3 end lies 1 residue beyond the end of the read and is filled in from the germline J gene. The genes are TRBV4 and TRBJ2-7; the match to TRBD2 covers 11 bases. The CDR3 spans 14 residues. With 5 bases clipped from V and 2 bases from J, the junction kept 2 bases outside the gene matches. CDR1 and CDR2 (germline): LGHDT, YNNKQL (reference sequence). The CDR3 is CASSRDWGPYEQYF. The CDR3 DNA, read in part, is TGTGCCAGCAGCCGGGACTGGGGGCCCTATGAACAGTAC.

The sample holds one count of this clone. Gene names are mouse gene names. The read gets to within 1 residue of the CDR3 end, and the germline J gene fills in the rest. The chain carries TRBV19 and TRBJ1-6; D gene unclear. TRBJ1-6 is an open reading frame, and its role is uncertain. Trimming left V 4 bases short and J 3 bases short, with 5 bases between. The CDR3 is made up of 13 amino acids. CDR1 FNHDT and CDR2 SITEND come from the germline V gene (reference sequence). The CDR3 DNA, read in part, is TGTGCCAGCAGTGACAACTATAATTCGCCCCTCTAC. This translates into CASSDNYNSPLY. The whole CDR3 is CASSDNYNSPLYF.

This clone occurred a few times. The genes and germline here are from mouse. The read comes to an end 1 residue before the CDR3 does, leaving the germline J gene to fill in the end. The chain has TRBV2 and TRBJ1-5; weak D call: TRBD1 (6 bases). CDR3 length: 15 amino acids. V was trimmed by 0 bases and J by 0 bases, leaving 6 bases between them. Germline V gene data show CDR1 as LGHNA and CDR2 as YSYQKL. CDR3 sequence: CASSQDRGNNQAPLF. CDR3 DNA (partial): TGTGCCAGCAGCCAAGACAGGGGTAACAACCAGGCTCCGCTT.

Concerning this clone: The genes and germline here are from mouse. The CDR3 is cut off 1 residue early in the read; its end comes from the germline J gene. This chain connects TRBV1 to TRBJ2-5; the D call may be TRBD1 or TRBD2 (5 bases each). Per germline, CDR1 NSQYPW and CDR2 LRSPGD (reference sequence). The CDR3 spans 13 residues. V was pared by 4 bases and J by 2 bases, with 7 bases between. CDR3 sequence reads: CTCSGGPQDTQYF. The part of the CDR3 DNA that was read is TGCACCTGCAGTGGGGGACCCCAAGACACCCAGTAC.

This clone was detected once. Here the gene names and germline are mouse. The observed sequence ends 1 residue before the CDR3 terminus, with the missing tail filled in from the germline J gene. The chain joins TRBV2 to TRBJ2-3, with D tentatively TRBD2 (6 bases). The length of the CDR3 is 14 residues. V lost 5 bases and J lost 2, with 11 bases in between. Germline assignment: CDR1 LGHNA and CDR2 YSYQKL. The CDR3 region is CASSGWGFAETLYF. The CDR3 DNA, read in part, is TGTGCCAGCAGCGGGTGGGGGTTTGCAGAAACGCTGTAT.

The table lists this clone with a count of one. All gene names here are mouse names. The CDR3 goes on 1 residue after the read ends, and that part is filled in from the germline J gene. The chain links TRBV4 to TRBJ1-4; D unresolved. There are 14 residues in the CDR3. The V and J ends lost 3 bases and 0 bases respectively, with 5 bases between them. The germline V gene encodes CDR1 LGHDT and CDR2 YNNKQL (reference sequence). The CDR3 DNA, read in part, is TGTGCCAGCAGCTACACAGTTTCCAACGAAAGATTATTT. Amino acids: CASSYTVSNERLF. The full CDR3 is CASSYTVSNERLFF.

This clone is a singleton in its sample. These gene names are mouse names. The CDR3 extends 1 residue past the end of the read, so its final part is completed from the germline J gene. V and J are TRBV19 and TRBJ1-2; D is unclear. CDR3 length equals 13 residues. Germline loops: CDR1 FNHDT, CDR2 SITEND (reference sequence). Trimming cost V 5 bases and J 1 base, with 9 bases left between them. The DNA read from the CDR3 is TGTGCCAGCAGCAAACATAAAAACTCCGACTACACC. Encoded protein: CASSKHKNSDYT. The CDR3 in full is CASSKHKNSDYTF.

A note on this clone: Mouse gene names apply. The read falls 1 residue short of the CDR3 end, and the missing part is taken from the germline J gene. The chain has TRBV19 and TRBJ2-1, with 10 bases matching TRBD2. Germline loops: CDR1 FNHDT, CDR2 SITEND (reference sequence). J gave up 3 bases and V 4 bases, and 7 bases lay outside the gene matches. The CDR3 consists of 16 residues. The CDR3 bases that were read are TGTGCCAGCAGTTTACCGACTGGGGGGATCTATGCTGAGCAGTTC. Encoded protein: CASSLPTGGIYAEQF. From start to end, the CDR3 is CASSLPTGGIYAEQFF.

In regard to this clone: The listed genes are named as in mouse. The CDR3 goes on 1 residue after the read ends, and that part is filled in from the germline J gene. The chain carries TRBV13-2 and TRBJ2-5; maybe TRBD1 (5 bases). This CDR3 comprises 14 residues. V lost 1 base and J lost 3, with 9 bases in between. CDR1 and CDR2 (germline): NNHNN, SYGAGS (reference sequence). The DNA read from the CDR3 is TGTGCCAGCGGTGATCTGCCAGGGCAAGACACCCAGTAC. Translating it yields CASGDLPGQDTQY. From start to end, the CDR3 is CASGDLPGQDTQYF.

Comment on this clone: Gene names are mouse gene names. The read ends 1 residue early relative to the CDR3; the germline J gene fills the gap. The chain combines TRBV29 with TRBJ2-5; 9 nucleotides line up with TRBD1. V shed 1 base and J 2 bases; nucleotides not matched to a gene: 1. The CDR3 runs 15 residues. The V gene's germline CDR1 is MSHET and CDR2 SYDVDS. The sequenced part of the CDR3 DNA is TGTGCTAGCAGTTTATACAGGGGGCTCCAAGACACCCAGTAC. Translated, it gives CASSLYRGLQDTQY. The full CDR3 reads CASSLYRGLQDTQYF.

Comments on this clone: At one end the junction does not follow the germline gene, possibly because of a read error. The germline and genes are mouse ones. The CDR3 DNA, read in part, is TGTGCCAGCAGTTCGGACAAACAGGCTCCGCTT. Protein product: CASSSDKQAPL. The whole CDR3 sequence is CASSSDKQAPLF. The chain links TRBV13-1 to TRBJ1-5; maybe TRBD1 (5 bases). With the read ending 1 residue before the CDR3 end, the germline J gene is used to fill in that end. This CDR3 has 12 amino acids. CDR1 is NSHNY, CDR2 SYGAGN, per germline. Variable domain in full (rest from reference TRBV13-1 and TRBJ1-5): EAAVTQSPRNKVTVTGGNVTLSCRQTNSHNYMYWYRQDTGHGLRLIHYSYGAGNLRIGDVPDGYKATRTTQEDFFLLLELASPSQTSLYFCASSSDKQAPLFGEGTRLSVL.

About this clone itself: Mouse gene names apply. From the germline J gene comes the end of the CDR3, since the read stops 1 residue before it. The V and J genes are TRBV12-2 and TRBJ2-2; TRBD1 aligns across 7 bases. Germline V gives CDR1 SGHLS, CDR2 HYDKME. The CDR3 is 15 amino acids. The junction had 1 base not matched to a gene; V was cut back by 1 base and J by 0 bases. The CDR3 DNA, read in part, is TGTGCCAGCTCTCTTGGGACAGCAAACACCGGGCAGCTCTAC. Translation: CASSLGTANTGQLY. The whole CDR3 is CASSLGTANTGQLYF.

Note on this clone: Mouse gene names and germline throughout. The read finishes 1 residue shy of the CDR3 end, and the germline J gene is used to complete it. The identical CDR3 is also encoded by other nucleotide sequences in the sample. The chain couples TRBV4 to TRBJ1-6; 11 bases line up with TRBD1. TRBJ1-6 falls under the ORF class, with uncertain function. The V and J ends lost 4 bases and 7 bases, in that order; junction bases with no gene match: 0. This CDR3 contains 14 residues. Germline assignment: CDR1 LGHDT and CDR2 YNNKQL (reference sequence). The CDR3 bases that were read are TGTGCCAGCAGCTGGACAGGGGGCAATTCGCCCCTCTAC. It is translated as CASSWTGGNSPLY. In full, the CDR3 reads CASSWTGGNSPLYF.

Comments on this clone: Gene names are mouse gene names. The read comes to an end 1 residue before the CDR3 does, leaving the germline J gene to fill in the end. This rearrangement joins TRBV19 to TRBJ2-2; unclear D gene. CDR3 length: 12 amino acids. Trimming took 3 bases from V and 0 from J, leaving 0 bases between them. CDR1 FNHDT and CDR2 SITEND come from the germline V gene (reference sequence). The CDR3 DNA, read in part, is TGTGCCAGCAGTACAAACACCGGGCAGCTCTAC. Translated, it gives CASSTNTGQLY. The CDR3 as a whole reads CASSTNTGQLYF.

This clone was seen only a few times. Each gene name is a mouse one. The CDR3 extends 1 residue past the end of the read, so its final part is completed from the germline J gene. V and J are TRBV2 and TRBJ1-2, with 8 positions matching TRBD1. V was clipped by 3 bases and J by 1 base; unmatched bases: 4. This CDR3 contains 15 residues. CDR1 LGHNA and CDR2 YSYQKL come from the germline V gene. Here the CDR3 reads CASSQTGTGNSDYTF. CDR3 bases read: TGTGCCAGCAGCCAGACCGGGACAGGAAACTCCGACTACACC.

In the case of this clone: All gene names here are mouse names. The read stops 1 residue short of the end of the CDR3; the missing end is completed from the germline J gene. This sample includes further DNA sequences coding for the same CDR3. The V gene is TRBV20, the J gene TRBJ2-1; 7 bases match TRBD1. This CDR3 is 13 amino acids long. V shed 6 bases, J shed 2 bases, and the junction held 4 bases outside the gene matches. CDR1 GFQATS and CDR2 STVNSAI come from the germline V gene. The CDR3 reads CGATGTDYAEQFF. Incomplete CDR3 DNA: TGTGGTGCAACCGGGACAGACTATGCTGAGCAGTTC. The full variable domain, its missing parts supplied by reference TRBV20 and TRBJ2-1, is GALVYQYPRRTICKSGTSMRMECQAVGFQATSVAWYRQSPQKTFELIALSTVNSAIKYEQNFTQEKFPISHPNLSFSSMTVLNAYLEDRGLYLCGATGTDYAEQFFGPGTRLTVL.

For this clone: Genes here carry mouse names. The CDR3 extends 1 residue past the end of the read, so its final part is completed from the germline J gene. The rearrangement joins TRBV19 to TRBJ2-4, with 11 bases matching TRBD2. The CDR3 runs to 14 residues. J gave up 7 bases and V 7 bases, and 8 bases lay outside the gene matches. The germline V gene has CDR1 FNHDT and CDR2 SITEND (reference sequence). The CDR3 bases that were read are TGTGCCAGCCAACTGGGGGGGCGTGCGGACACCTTGTAC. Protein: CASQLGGRADTLY. The CDR3 reads in full as CASQLGGRADTLYF.

To note about this clone: All gene names here are mouse names. The read ends 1 residue shy of where the CDR3 ends; the end is completed using the germline J gene. The rearrangement joins TRBV13-2 to TRBJ1-3, with 8 nucleotides matching TRBD1. The J segment lost 0 bases and the V segment lost 5 bases, leaving 1 base of the junction unmatched. CDR1 is NNHNN, CDR2 SYGAGS, per germline (reference sequence). CDR3 length equals 14 residues. CDR3 DNA (partial): TGTGCCAGCGGGGGACAGGTTTCTGGAAATACGCTCTAT. This sequence encodes CASGGQVSGNTLY. The entire CDR3 protein is CASGGQVSGNTLYF.

As for this clone: Gene names denote mouse genes. The CDR3 is CASSQDYGSFYEQYF. CDR3 DNA, as far as it was read: TGTGCCAGCAGCCAAGATTACGGATCCTTCTATGAACAGTAC. This chain uses TRBV2 with TRBJ2-7; D remains unclear. The read ends 1 residue shy of where the CDR3 ends; the end is completed using the germline J gene. Germline CDR1 and CDR2: LGHNA and YSYQKL. This CDR3 contains 15 residues. The V gene lost 0 bases and the J gene lost 3 bases, with 12 bases spanning the gap.

Comment on this clone: The gene names given are mouse names. CDR3 DNA (partial): TGTGCCTGGAGGCCAACAGGGGTCAACCAGGCTCCGCTT. Protein: CAWRPTGVNQAPL. In full, the CDR3 is CAWRPTGVNQAPLF. V usage is TRBV31 and J usage is TRBJ1-5, with 7 bases aligning to TRBD1. Read data end 1 residue before the CDR3 end; the end is taken from the germline J gene. The V segment lost 3 bases and the J segment 3 bases; nucleotides outside the gene matches: 5. CDR3 size: 14 residues. Per the germline V gene, CDR1 is GKSSPN and CDR2 is SITVG.

This clone was seen once. The listed genes are named as in mouse. The read gets to within 1 residue of the CDR3 end, and the germline J gene fills in the rest. The gene calls are TRBV19 and TRBJ2-1, with 8 nucleotides matching TRBD2. The CDR3 runs to 16 residues. The trim removed 2 bases at V and 4 bases at J, leaving 8 bases unmatched. CDR1 and CDR2 from the germline V gene are FNHDT and SITEND (reference sequence). The chain's CDR3 is CASSIPPGGKYAEQFF. The covered CDR3 bases are TGTGCCAGCAGTATCCCCCCTGGGGGGAAGTATGCTGAGCAGTTC.

This clone was detected once. Germline and genes here are mouse. Sequencing ends 1 residue short of the CDR3 end; the germline J gene provides the rest. This sequence joins TRBV5 and TRBJ2-5; D is uncertain. V was trimmed by 0 bases and J by 7 bases, leaving 8 bases between them. The germline V gene has CDR1 LGHNA and CDR2 YNLKQL (reference sequence). CDR3 length: 13 amino acids. The CDR3 sequence: CASSQDHGNTQYF. The CDR3 DNA, read in part, is TGTGCCAGCAGCCAAGATCACGGAAACACCCAGTAC.

As concerns this clone: Gene names and germline refer to mouse. The read terminates 1 residue before the CDR3 end, so the remaining end is supplied by the germline J gene. The chain uses TRBV13-1 and TRBJ1-4; 8 bases match TRBD1. The ends lost 6 bases at V and 6 bases at J; junction bases unmatched: 7. Germline V gives CDR1 NSHNY, CDR2 SYGAGN. There are 14 residues in the CDR3. The chain's CDR3 is CASNRQGRDERLFF. The sequenced part of the CDR3 DNA is TGTGCCAGCAACAGACAGGGGAGGGACGAAAGATTATTT.